The text below deals with one T cell receptor (beta chain). The target antigen is unknown. After removal of 4 bases from V and 7 bases from J, the junction contained 12 bases not matched to a gene. This CDR3 has 17 amino acids. The V gene's germline CDR1 is SGHDN and CDR2 FVKESK. Profiling relied on immunoSEQ multiplex PCR, and the TCRdb table lists in-frame clones only, not all of them. The data show 70,000 or so clones, with about nine tenths seen just once and around 0.51% held by the top ten. This sample was included in a study of OX40 agonist ivuxolimab in advanced cancers. Study information: Patients assigned to dose escalation were diagnosed with hepatocellular carcinoma, melanoma, renal cell or head and neck cancer. The study reported partial responses in three patients: one hepatocellular carcinoma, two cutaneous melanoma.

Whole-study results and caveats: Expanded clones tended on average to be more numerous among CD8+ T cells than CD4+. At doses 0.1 to 3.0 mg/kg, CD4+ and CD8+ clones expanded.

The specimen comprised CD4+ or CD8+ T cells sorted from blood, sampled in a trial of the OX40 agonist ivuxolimab. The receptor's source is an adult with an advanced solid tumor such as melanoma, head and neck, liver or kidney cancer. The chain links TRBV14 to TRBJ2-1; 11 nucleotides line up with TRBD2. DNA of the CDR3: TGTGCCAGCAGCCGTGAAAGGTTAGCGGGAGGGAGGAATGAGCAGTTCTTC. Its translation: CASSRERLAGGRNEQFF.